The 10 T cell receptor beta chains presented below share a single source sample, sequenced in a study of cytomegalovirus exposure and HLA in healthy donors (TCRdb year 2017). Libraries were constructed by the immunoSEQ multiplex PCR assay. For the multiplex PCR, a mixture combining 60 forward primers for TCR Vbeta segments and 13 reverse primers for TCR Jbeta segments was used. TCRdb holds this immuneACCESS table with in-frame rearrangements only. Some clones are missing; in checked studies, unresolved V genes explain under half, and the rest has no known cause. The sample table shows approximately 170,000 clones, and roughly two thirds are seen once. Roughly 4% of the sample comes from the top ten. Sequencing was performed on PBMCs. These receptors originate from a woman under 30 in good health and CMV-seropositive.

V is TRBV6-5 and J is TRBJ1-1, with 9 positions matching TRBD1. This CDR3 spans 15 amino acids. Germline V gene data show CDR1 as MNHEY and CDR2 as SVGAGI. V gave up 4 bases and J gave up 3 bases; unmatched junction bases: 6. This CDR3 is CASSSDRGWDTEAFF. CDR3 nucleotide sequence: TGTGCCAGCAGTTCCGACAGGGGGTGGGACACTGAAGCTTTCTTT.

With regard to this clone: Other DNA sequences in the same sample also yield this CDR3. The V gene is TRBV5-1, the J gene TRBJ2-1, with 8 bases matching TRBD2. CDR1 and CDR2 from the germline V gene are SGHRS and YFSETQ. The length of the CDR3 is 15 residues. V lost 4 bases to trimming and J lost 0 bases; unmatched junction nucleotides: 3. CDR3 loop: CASSLGTSSYNEQFF. CDR3 bases: TGCGCCAGCAGCCTAGGGACTAGCTCCTACAATGAGCAGTTCTTC.

This clone was picked up one time. J is TRBJ2-2 and V is TRBV19; D is perhaps TRBD1 (5 bases). CDR1 LNHDA and CDR2 SQIVND come from the germline V gene (reference sequence). V lost 1 base, J lost 5 bases, and 8 bases lay in between. The CDR3 consists of 14 residues. CDR3 nucleotides: TGTGCCAGTAGTATAGTAGGGGCAACCGGGGAGCTGTTTTTT. Protein: CASSIVGATGELFF.

The chain has TRBV7-9 and TRBJ1-3; tentative D call: TRBD1 (5 bases). Germline CDR1 SEHNR, CDR2 FQNEAQ (reference sequence). V was cut by 5 bases and J by 1 base, with 18 bases left in between. The CDR3 runs to 17 residues. This CDR3 reads CASSPDLQGWSGNTIYF. CDR3 DNA: TGTGCCAGCAGCCCCGACCTCCAGGGTTGGTCTGGAAACACCATATATTTT.

The rearrangement joins TRBV28 to TRBJ1-1; no clear D. Germline-derived CDR1 and CDR2 are MDHEN and SYDVKM. V lost 6 bases to trimming and J lost 1 base, with 15 bases between them. CDR3 length: 15 residues. The CDR3 here is CASRIRTAENTEAFF. Written as DNA, the CDR3 is TGTGCCAGCAGAATACGAACAGCTGAGAACACTGAAGCTTTCTTT.

The chain is built from TRBV10-1 and TRBJ1-2, with D unclear. The CDR3 has 14 residues. Germline CDR1 WNHNN, CDR2 SYGVQD (reference sequence). The germline V and J ends were trimmed by 7 bases and 4 bases, with 16 bases remaining between them. CDR3 DNA: TGCGCCAGCAATGATTACGCAGATTCCTATGGCTACACCTTC. Its translation: CASNDYADSYGYTF.

The CDR3 region is CASTAGGTANYGYTF. CDR3 DNA sequence: TGTGCCAGTACTGCAGGGGGTACAGCGAACTATGGCTACACCTTC. This sequence joins TRBV19 and TRBJ1-2; 7 nucleotides match TRBD1. Per the germline V gene, CDR1 is LNHDA and CDR2 is SQIVND (reference sequence). V lost 7 bases and J lost 2; bases outside the gene matches: 10. This CDR3 region has 15 residues.

This clone was observed a few times. The V and J genes are TRBV19 and TRBJ2-2, with D possibly TRBD1 on 7 matching bases. V was cut by 8 bases and J by 6 bases, with 10 bases left in between. CDR3 length: 12 amino acids. Germline V CDR1 and CDR2: LNHDA, SQIVND (reference sequence). The CDR3 spells CASGGGPGELFF. CDR3 nucleotides: TGTGCCAGTGGAGGGGGCCCCGGGGAGCTGTTTTTT.

The table lists this clone with a few counts. The chain joins TRBV10-1 to TRBJ2-4; D may be TRBD1 (5 bases). This CDR3 is built from 14 residues. Trimming stripped 3 bases from V and 8 bases from J, with 14 bases between. Germline-derived CDR1 and CDR2 are WNHNN and SYGVQD (reference sequence). CDR3 in amino acids: CASSDSGPQDIQYF. For the CDR3, the DNA is TGCGCCAGCAGTGACTCAGGGCCCCAGGACATTCAGTACTTC.

The V call is TRBV9, the J call TRBJ1-1, with 8 bases that match TRBD1. The length of the CDR3 is 14 residues. The germline V gene has CDR1 SGDLS and CDR2 YYNGEE. The junction had 5 bases not matched to a gene; V was cut back by 7 bases and J by 0 bases. Here the CDR3 reads CASGQGYVNTEAFF. CDR3 sequence (DNA): TGTGCCAGCGGACAGGGTTACGTGAACACTGAAGCTTTCTTT. The whole variable domain, remainder taken from reference TRBV9 and TRBJ1-1, is DSGVTQTPKHLITATGQRVTLRCSPRSGDLSVYWYQQSLDQGLQFLIQYYNGEERAKGNILERFSAQQFPDLHSELNLSSLELGDSALYFCASGQGYVNTEAFFGQGTRLTVV.